This T cell receptor beta chain was found in a study of CD4 and CD8 cells across lung adenocarcinoma regions. Concerning this clonotype: One end of the junction fails to match germline, which may point to a read error.

TCRdb reprocessed the PCR reads with MiXCR, giving one entry per CDR3 protein. The sample contains about 19,000 distinct CDR3 sequences, roughly 46% of which appear only once. Germline CDR1 is WSHSY and CDR2 is SAAADI. The CDR3 has 14 amino acids. The source material was CD4+ T cells from the margin of a lung tumor. The chain carries TRBV10-2 and TRBJ2-5; D is perhaps TRBD1 or TRBD2 (6 bases each). The receptor was derived from a male donor with lung adenocarcinoma. The CD4 and CD8 labels of this study may be unreliable. CDR3 protein: CAGIGGRGKDTQYF. The CDR3, as DNA: TGCGCGGGGATCGGGGGCCGGGGCAAAGATACCCAGTACTTC.